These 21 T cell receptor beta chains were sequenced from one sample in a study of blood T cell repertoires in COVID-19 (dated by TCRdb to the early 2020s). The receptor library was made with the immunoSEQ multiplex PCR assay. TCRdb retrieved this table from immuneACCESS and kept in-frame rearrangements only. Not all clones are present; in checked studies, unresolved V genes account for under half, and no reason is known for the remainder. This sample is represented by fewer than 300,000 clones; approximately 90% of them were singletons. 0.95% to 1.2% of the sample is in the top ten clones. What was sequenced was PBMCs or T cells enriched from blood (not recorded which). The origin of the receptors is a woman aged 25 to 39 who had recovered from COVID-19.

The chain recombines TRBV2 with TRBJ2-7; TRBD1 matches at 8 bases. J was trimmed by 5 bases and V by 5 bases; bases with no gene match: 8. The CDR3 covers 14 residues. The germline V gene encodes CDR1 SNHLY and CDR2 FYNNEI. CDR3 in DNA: TGTGCCAGCAGTCAAGACAGGGGTATCGACGAGCAGTACTTC. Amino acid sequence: CASSQDRGIDEQYF.

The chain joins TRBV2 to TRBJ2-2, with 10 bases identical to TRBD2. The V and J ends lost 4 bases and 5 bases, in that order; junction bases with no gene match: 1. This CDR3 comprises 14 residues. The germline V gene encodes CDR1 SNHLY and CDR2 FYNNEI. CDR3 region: CASSGLAGTGELFF. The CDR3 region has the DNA TGTGCCAGCAGTGGACTAGCGGGTACCGGGGAGCTGTTTTTT.

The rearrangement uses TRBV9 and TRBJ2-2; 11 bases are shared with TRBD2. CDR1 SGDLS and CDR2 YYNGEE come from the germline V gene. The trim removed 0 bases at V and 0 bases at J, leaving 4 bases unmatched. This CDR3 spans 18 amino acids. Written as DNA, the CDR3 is TGTGCCAGCAGCGTAGGGTCTAGCGGGAGGACGAACACCGGGGAGCTGTTTTTT. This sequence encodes CASSVGSSGRTNTGELFF.

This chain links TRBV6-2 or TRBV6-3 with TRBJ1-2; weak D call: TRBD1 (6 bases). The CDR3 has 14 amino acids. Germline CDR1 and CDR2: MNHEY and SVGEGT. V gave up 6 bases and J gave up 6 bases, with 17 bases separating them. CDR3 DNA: TGTGCCAGCAGCCAACAGGGCCTGGTGGATGGCTACACCTTC. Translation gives CASSQQGLVDGYTF.

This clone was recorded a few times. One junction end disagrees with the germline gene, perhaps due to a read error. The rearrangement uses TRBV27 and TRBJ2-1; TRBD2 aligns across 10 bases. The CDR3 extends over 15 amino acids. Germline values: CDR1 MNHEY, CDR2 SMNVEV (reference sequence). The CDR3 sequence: CASSFASGSYSEQFF. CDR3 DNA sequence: TGTGCCAGCAGTTTCGCTAGCGGGAGTTACAGTGAGCAGTTCTTC.

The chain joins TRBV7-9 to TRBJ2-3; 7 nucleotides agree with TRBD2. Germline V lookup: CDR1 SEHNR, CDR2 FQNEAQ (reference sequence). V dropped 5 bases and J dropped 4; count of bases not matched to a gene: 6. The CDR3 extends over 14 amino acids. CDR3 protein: CASSAGTNPDTQYF. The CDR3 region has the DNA TGTGCCAGCAGCGCCGGGACTAACCCAGATACGCAGTATTTT.

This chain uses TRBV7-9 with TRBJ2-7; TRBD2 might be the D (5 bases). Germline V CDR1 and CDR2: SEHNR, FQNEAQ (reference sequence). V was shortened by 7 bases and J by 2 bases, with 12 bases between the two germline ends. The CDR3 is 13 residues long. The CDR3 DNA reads TGTGCCAGCATGGGAGCGGACCCCTACGAGCAGTACTTC. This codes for CASMGADPYEQYF.

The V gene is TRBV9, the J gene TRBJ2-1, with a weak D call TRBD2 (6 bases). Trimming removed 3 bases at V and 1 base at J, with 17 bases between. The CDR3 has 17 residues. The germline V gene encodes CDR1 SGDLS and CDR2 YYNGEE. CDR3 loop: CASSGESRRASYNEQFF. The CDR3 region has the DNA TGTGCCAGCAGCGGAGAAAGCAGGAGGGCGTCCTACAATGAGCAGTTCTTC.

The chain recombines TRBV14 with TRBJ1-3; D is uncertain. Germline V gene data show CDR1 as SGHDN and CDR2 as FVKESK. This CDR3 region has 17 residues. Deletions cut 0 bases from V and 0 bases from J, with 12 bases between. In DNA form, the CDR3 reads TGTGCCAGCAGCCAAGATGAGGGATGGCGCTCTGGAAACACCATATATTTT. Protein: CASSQDEGWRSGNTIYF.

In DNA, the CDR3 is TGTGCCAGCAGCCTCCCCGGGAACACTGAAGCTTTCTTT. It codes for CASSLPGNTEAFF. The chain uses TRBV11-1 and TRBJ1-1; D not certain. The length of the CDR3 is 13 residues. The V gene lost 5 bases and the J gene lost 1 base, with 8 bases spanning the gap. Per the germline V gene, CDR1 is SGHAT and CDR2 is FQDESV (reference sequence).

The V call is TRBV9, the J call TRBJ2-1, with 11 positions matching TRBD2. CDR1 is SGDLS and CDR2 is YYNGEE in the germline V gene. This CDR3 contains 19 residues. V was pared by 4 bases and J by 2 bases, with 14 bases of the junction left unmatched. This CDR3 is CASSPGVAGGPRAYNEQFF. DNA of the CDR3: TGTGCCAGCAGCCCCGGGGTAGCGGGAGGGCCCCGCGCCTACAATGAGCAGTTCTTC.

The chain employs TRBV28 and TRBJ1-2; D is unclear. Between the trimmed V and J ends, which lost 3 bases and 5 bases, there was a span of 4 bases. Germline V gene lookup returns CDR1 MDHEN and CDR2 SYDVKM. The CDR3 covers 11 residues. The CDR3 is CASSLRYGYTF. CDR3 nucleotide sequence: TGTGCCAGCAGTTTGCGGTATGGCTACACCTTC.

For the CDR3, the DNA is TGTGCCAGTAGAGGAGTTCCCGGGGAGCTGTTTTTT. Translating gives CASRGVPGELFF. The V call is TRBV19, the J call TRBJ2-2; the D is unclear. From germline, CDR1 is LNHDA and CDR2 SQIVND (reference sequence). V was shortened by 6 bases and J by 6 bases, with 8 bases between the two germline ends. This CDR3 contains 12 residues.

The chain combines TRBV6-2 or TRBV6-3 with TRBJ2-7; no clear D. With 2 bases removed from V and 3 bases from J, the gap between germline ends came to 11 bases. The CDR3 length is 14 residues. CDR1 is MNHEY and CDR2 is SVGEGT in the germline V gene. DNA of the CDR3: TGTGCCAGCAGTTACGCCCCAACCGGCTACGAGCAGTACTTC. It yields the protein CASSYAPTGYEQYF.

The CDR3 DNA follows: TGTGCCAGCAGTTTGGGACAGACTAGACACACCGGGGAGCTGTTTTTT. This codes for CASSLGQTRHTGELFF. V gene TRBV6-5 combines with J gene TRBJ2-2; TRBD1 is a possible D gene (7 bases). CDR3 size: 16 residues. Germline V gene lookup returns CDR1 MNHEY and CDR2 SVGAGI. Trimming stripped 4 bases from V and 3 bases from J, with 15 bases between.

DNA of the CDR3: TGTGCCAGCAGCCTGGGACAGGGAGCGGAATTTTCACCCCTCCACTTT. Protein product: CASSLGQGAEFSPLHF. V is TRBV28 and J is TRBJ1-6; 9 bases are a match to TRBD1. Germline CDR1 and CDR2: MDHEN and SYDVKM. Germline trimming cut 6 bases from V and 9 bases from J; bases unmatched to any gene: 12. This CDR3 has 16 residues.

The DNA for the CDR3 is TGTGCCAGCAGACAGACAGGGGGCCTTTCCCAGGATACGCAGTATTTT. Residues: CASRQTGGLSQDTQYF. The gene calls are TRBV28 and TRBJ2-3; 10 nucleotides match TRBD1. J gave up 6 bases and V 6 bases, and 12 bases lay outside the gene matches. CDR1 is MDHEN and CDR2 is SYDVKM in the germline V gene. The CDR3 has 16 amino acids.

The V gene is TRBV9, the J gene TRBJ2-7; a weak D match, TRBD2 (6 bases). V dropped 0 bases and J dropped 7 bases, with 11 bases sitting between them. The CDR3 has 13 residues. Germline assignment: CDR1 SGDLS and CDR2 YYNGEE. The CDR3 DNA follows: TGTGCCAGCAGCGTAGAGCCTGCGGGAGAGCAGTACTTC. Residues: CASSVEPAGEQYF.

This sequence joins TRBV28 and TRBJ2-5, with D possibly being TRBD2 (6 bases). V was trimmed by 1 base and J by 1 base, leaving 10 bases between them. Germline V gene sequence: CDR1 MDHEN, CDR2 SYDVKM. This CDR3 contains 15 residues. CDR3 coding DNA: TGTGCCAGCAGTTTATCCGGGAGTACCCAAGAGACCCAGTACTTC. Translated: CASSLSGSTQETQYF.

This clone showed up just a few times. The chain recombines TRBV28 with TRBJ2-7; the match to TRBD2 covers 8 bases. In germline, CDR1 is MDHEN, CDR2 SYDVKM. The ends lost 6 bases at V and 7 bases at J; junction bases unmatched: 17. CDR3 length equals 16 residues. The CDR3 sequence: CASRSPRSAGAREQYF. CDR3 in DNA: TGTGCCAGCAGGAGCCCTCGCTCAGCGGGAGCAAGAGAGCAGTACTTC.

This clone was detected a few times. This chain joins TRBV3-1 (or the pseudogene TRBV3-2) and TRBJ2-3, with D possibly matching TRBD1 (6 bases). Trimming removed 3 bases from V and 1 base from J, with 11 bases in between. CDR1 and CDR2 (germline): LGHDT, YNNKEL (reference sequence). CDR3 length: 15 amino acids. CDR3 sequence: CASSQNRVGTDTQYF. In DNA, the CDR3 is TGTGCCAGCAGCCAGAACAGGGTGGGCACAGATACGCAGTATTTT.